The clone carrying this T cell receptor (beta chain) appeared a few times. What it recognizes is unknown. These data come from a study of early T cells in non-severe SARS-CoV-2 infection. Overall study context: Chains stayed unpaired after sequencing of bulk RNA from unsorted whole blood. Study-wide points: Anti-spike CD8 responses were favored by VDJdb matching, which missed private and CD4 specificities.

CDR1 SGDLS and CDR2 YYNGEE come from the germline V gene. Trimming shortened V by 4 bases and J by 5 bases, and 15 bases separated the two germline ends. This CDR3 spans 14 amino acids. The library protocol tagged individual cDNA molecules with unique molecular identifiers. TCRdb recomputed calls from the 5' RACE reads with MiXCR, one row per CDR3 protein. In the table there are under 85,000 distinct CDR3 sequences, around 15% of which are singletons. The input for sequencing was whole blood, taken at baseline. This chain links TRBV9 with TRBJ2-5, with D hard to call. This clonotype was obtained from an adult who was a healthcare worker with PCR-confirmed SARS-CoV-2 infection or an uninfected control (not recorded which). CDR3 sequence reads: CASSSPPGIETQYF. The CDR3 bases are TGTGCCAGCAGCTCACCTCCGGGCATCGAGACCCAGTACTTC.